A selection of T cell receptor beta chains follows, all from one sample in a study of blood T cell repertoires in COVID-19. The data were produced by immunoSEQ multiplex PCR, yet TCRdb's version contains in-frame clones alone and is incomplete. The repertoire holds about 380,000 clones, with roughly 85% as singletons. Sequenced: peripheral blood. Receptor source: a woman younger than 30 with acute or convalescent COVID-19. Both conserved end residues are part of each CDR3. D genes are given only for firm matches. Expanded clones get a size class; other rows say once, few or many, or leave the size out.

d_call	clone_size	v_call	j_call	cdr3_nt	cdr3_aa
TRBD2	NA	TRBV12-5	TRBJ2-1	TGTGCTAGTGGTTCGCCAGAGGTGCGGGGGGATGAGCAGTTCTTC	CASGSPEVRGDEQFF
TRBD2	NA	TRBV6-5	TRBJ2-5	TGTGCCAGCGCCCCTTTAGCGGGGGGATCGGAGACCCAGTACTTC	CASAPLAGGSETQYF
TRBD1	NA	TRBV12-3/TRBV12-4	TRBJ1-2	TGTGCCAGCAGTTTGGGACAGAACTATGGCTACACCTTC	CASSLGQNYGYTF
NA	NA	TRBV29-1	TRBJ2-3	TGCAGCGCCACGGAGGGGGCCATAGATACGCAGTATTTT	CSATEGAIDTQYF
TRBD2	NA	TRBV5-1	TRBJ2-5	TGCGCCAGCAGCTTTAGCGGGGCGTTCCAAGAGACCCAGTACTTC	CASSFSGAFQETQYF
TRBD1	NA	TRBV6-1	TRBJ1-6	TGTGCCAGCAGTGAACAGGGGGTAGGCTATAATTCACCCCTCCACTTT	CASSEQGVGYNSPLHF
NA	NA	TRBV28	TRBJ1-5	TGTGCCAGCAGTTTTCTGGCAGAATATAGCAATCAGCCCCAGCATTTT	CASSFLAEYSNQPQHF
NA	NA	TRBV9	TRBJ1-1	TGTGCCAGCAGCGTAGGGGAAGGACTAGGGAACACTGAAGCTTTCTTT	CASSVGEGLGNTEAFF
TRBD2	NA	TRBV24-1	TRBJ2-1	TGTGCCACCAGTATTAGCGGGAGTGGTAATGAGCAGTTCTTC	CATSISGSGNEQFF
TRBD1	NA	TRBV29-1	TRBJ2-7	TGCAGCGTGGGGGTGGACAGGGACTCCTACGAGCAGTACTTC	CSVGVDRDSYEQYF
NA	NA	TRBV29-1	TRBJ1-1	TGCAGCGTTGGGAGAGTCATGAACACTGAAGCTTTCTTT	CSVGRVMNTEAFF
NA	NA	TRBV7-9	TRBJ1-5	TGTGCCAGCAGCTTGGGAGAGAATCAGCCCCAGCATTTT	CASSLGENQPQHF
TRBD1	NA	TRBV5-1	TRBJ2-4	TGCGCCAGCAGCCCGTCCGGGACAGGGGGCGCCATTCAGTACTTC	CASSPSGTGGAIQYF
NA	NA	TRBV2	TRBJ1-6	TGTGCCAGCAACCCAGGCAATTCACCCCTCCACTTT	CASNPGNSPLHF
NA	NA	TRBV4-1	TRBJ1-5	TGCGCCAGCAGCCAAGATGGGGGCAGCGGCAATCAGCCCCAGCATTTT	CASSQDGGSGNQPQHF
TRBD1	NA	TRBV15	TRBJ2-7	TGTGCCACCAGCAGAGGGGGACAGATCTACGAGCAGTACTTC	CATSRGGQIYEQYF
NA	NA	TRBV19	TRBJ1-4	TGTGCCAGTACCATCTCCCGGGATATTAATGAAAAACTGTTTTTT	CASTISRDINEKLFF
TRBD2	NA	TRBV6-5	TRBJ2-1	TGTGCCAGCAGTTGGCGGGGGGCTATCAATGAGCAGTTCTTC	CASSWRGAINEQFF
TRBD2	NA	TRBV3-1/TRBV3-2	TRBJ2-1	TGTGCCAGCAGTCCTACCCCTAGCGGGGGCCACAATGAGCAGTTCTTC	CASSPTPSGGHNEQFF
NA	NA	TRBV29-1	TRBJ1-4	TGCAGCGTTGCGGATTCAGGGATGGGTGAAAAACTGTTTTTT	CSVADSGMGEKLFF
TRBD1	NA	TRBV27	TRBJ1-6	TGTGCCAGCAACGCAGCAGGGGGATATAATTCACCCCTCCACTTT	CASNAAGGYNSPLHF
TRBD2	NA	TRBV9	TRBJ2-2	TGTGCCAGCAGCGAGGGAAGGGGAGGGACCGGGGAGCTGTTTTTT	CASSEGRGGTGELFF
TRBD1	NA	TRBV15	TRBJ2-1	TGTGCCACCAGCAAAATCCGGGACAGGGACTACAATGAGCAGTTCTTC	CATSKIRDRDYNEQFF
NA	NA	TRBV28	TRBJ1-2	TGTGCCGGTAGCAGTTTGGTAACTTCCTACAACTATGGCTACACCTTC	CAGSSLVTSYNYGYTF
TRBD1	NA	TRBV30	TRBJ1-6	TGTGCCTGGAGCCCCCTTGGACAGGAAAATTCACCCCTCCACTTT	CAWSPLGQENSPLHF
NA	NA	TRBV29-1	TRBJ2-7	TGCAGCGTTTGGGTAGGGCCGGGGATCTACGAGCAGTACTTC	CSVWVGPGIYEQYF
TRBD1	once	TRBV28	TRBJ1-2	TGTGCCAGTGGGGACAGGGGGTTTTATGGCTACACCTTC	CASGDRGFYGYTF
TRBD1	NA	TRBV7-6	TRBJ1-2	TGTGCCAGCAGCCCCCAGGACAGGGTCTCTGGCTACACCTTC	CASSPQDRVSGYTF
NA	NA	TRBV5-7	TRBJ1-1	TGTGCCAGCATCCTTCAGGGCGGGGGGCCGGGGACTGAAGCTTTCTTT	CASILQGGGPGTEAFF
NA	few	TRBV6-5	TRBJ1-1	TGTGCCAGCAGGCGTCCCGAGGGGAACACTGAAGCTTTCTTT	CASRRPEGNTEAFF
NA	NA	TRBV11-2	TRBJ2-1	TGTGCCAGCAGCTACACGGGACTGTTGAATGAGCAGTTCTTC	CASSYTGLLNEQFF